These 32 T cell receptor beta chains were all obtained from the same sample, sequenced in a study of OX40 agonist ivuxolimab in advanced cancers. This table comes from immunoSEQ multiplex PCR, and its TCRdb copy is limited to in-frame clones, with some not included. The repertoire holds approximately 79,000 clones, with less than 90% as singletons. Sequencing was performed on CD4+ or CD8+ T cells sorted from blood, taken in a trial of the OX40 agonist ivuxolimab. These receptors all stem from an adult with an advanced solid tumor such as melanoma, head and neck, liver or kidney cancer.

This chain connects TRBV10-3 to TRBJ2-1, with 7 bases fitting TRBD1. Germline lookup yields CDR1 ENHRY and CDR2 SYGVKD. V was pared by 11 bases and J by 0 bases, with 4 bases of the junction left unmatched. The CDR3 covers 13 residues. The chain's CDR3 is CAFGTDSYNEQFF. The CDR3 bases are TGTGCCTTTGGGACAGACTCCTACAATGAGCAGTTCTTC.

The chain combines TRBV4-3 with TRBJ2-3, with D perhaps matching TRBD2 (5 bases). CDR3 length: 16 amino acids. Trimming pared 1 base from V and 0 bases from J, leaving 11 bases between. Germline CDR1 and CDR2: LGHNA and YSLEER. CDR3 DNA sequence: TGCGCCAGCAGCCAAGGAGGGCCGCCTAGCACAGATACGCAGTATTTT. Protein sequence: CASSQGGPPSTDTQYF.

The V and J genes are TRBV6-6 and TRBJ1-5; D remains unclear. Deletions cut 5 bases from V and 3 bases from J, with 14 bases between. CDR1 is MNHNY and CDR2 is SVGAGI in the germline V gene (reference sequence). CDR3 length: 15 residues. CDR3 amino acids: CASSGIRTNNQPQHF. DNA of the CDR3: TGTGCCAGCAGTGGGATAAGGACTAACAATCAGCCCCAGCATTTT.

The rearrangement joins TRBV27 to TRBJ1-5; no clear D. Trimming cost V 1 base and J 2 bases, with 12 bases left between them. From germline, CDR1 is MNHEY and CDR2 SMNVEV (reference sequence). This CDR3 contains 16 residues. CDR3 in amino acids: CASSLWYGFGNQPQHF. Written as DNA, the CDR3 is TGTGCCAGCAGTTTATGGTACGGGTTTGGCAATCAGCCCCAGCATTTT.

The CDR3 DNA is TGTGCCAGCAGTTTATCGGGACTCCCCCTGGAGGCCAACGTCCTGACTTTC. Protein: CASSLSGLPLEANVLTF. The chain recombines TRBV27 with TRBJ2-6; TRBD2 is a possible D gene (6 bases). Trimming removed 0 bases from V and 6 bases from J, with 15 bases in between. The germline gives CDR1 MNHEY, CDR2 SMNVEV (reference sequence). This CDR3 spans 17 amino acids.

This clone was picked up one time. Here the CDR3 DNA reads TGTGTCAGAAGCTTCATCCCACAGGGAAATAATTCACCCCTCCACTTT. Translating it yields CVRSFIPQGNNSPLHF. The chain employs TRBV7-5 and TRBJ1-6; the D call of TRBD1 is as the table states it, not checked on the DNA. TRBV7-5 is noted as a pseudogene. CDR3 size: 16 residues.

The chain couples TRBV28 to TRBJ1-2; no reliable D call. Germline V gene data show CDR1 as MDHEN and CDR2 as SYDVKM. This CDR3 contains 14 residues. Trimming took 3 bases from V and 3 from J, leaving 11 bases between them. CDR3 sequence (DNA): TGTGCCAGCAGTTTGATAACTAGGGACTATGGCTACACCTTC. This gives the protein CASSLITRDYGYTF.

This chain connects TRBV6-6 to TRBJ2-7; a weak D match, TRBD2 (7 bases). Germline V gene data show CDR1 as MNHNY and CDR2 as SVGAGI (reference sequence). This CDR3 region has 13 residues. The V end was cut by 4 bases, the J end by 7 bases, with 14 bases between. The CDR3: CASSSRGGGEQYF. The DNA for the CDR3 is TGTGCCAGCAGTTCCCGAGGGGGAGGGGAGCAGTACTTC.

This clone was seen just once. The rearrangement links TRBV19 to TRBJ1-2; D unresolved. V was shortened by 2 bases and J by 3 bases, with 10 bases between the two germline ends. The CDR3 runs to 14 residues. Germline V gene lookup returns CDR1 LNHDA and CDR2 SQIVND (reference sequence). The CDR3 spells CASSIRADHYGYTF. DNA of the CDR3: TGTGCCAGTAGTATAAGGGCAGACCACTATGGCTACACCTTC.

The chain employs TRBV27 and TRBJ2-3, with D possibly TRBD2 on 5 matching bases. From germline, CDR1 is MNHEY and CDR2 SMNVEV (reference sequence). With 2 bases removed from V and 0 bases from J, the gap between germline ends came to 12 bases. CDR3 length: 16 residues. CDR3 residues: CASSLNSGKSTDTQYF. In DNA, the CDR3 is TGTGCCAGCAGTTTAAACAGCGGAAAAAGCACAGATACGCAGTATTTT.

CDR3 protein: CASSYSNLGNYGYTF. CDR3 in DNA: TGTGCCAGCAGTTACTCGAATTTGGGTAACTATGGCTACACCTTC. The genes are TRBV6-6 and TRBJ1-2; no reliable D call. The length of the CDR3 is 15 residues. The germline V and J ends were trimmed by 0 bases and 1 base, with 9 bases remaining between them. Germline lookup yields CDR1 MNHNY and CDR2 SVGAGI (reference sequence).

The gene calls are TRBV28 and TRBJ2-2; 7 positions match TRBD1. V was clipped by 7 bases and J by 3 bases; unmatched bases: 8. The length of the CDR3 is 15 residues. The germline V gene encodes CDR1 MDHEN and CDR2 SYDVKM. This chain's CDR3 is CASTLDRTDTGELFF. The CDR3 nucleotides read TGTGCCAGCACCCTGGACAGGACTGACACCGGGGAGCTGTTTTTT.

The chain employs TRBV11-3 and TRBJ2-5; D might be TRBD2 (6 bases). V was trimmed by 3 bases and J by 2 bases, leaving 16 bases between them. CDR3 length: 16 amino acids. Germline V gene lookup returns CDR1 SGHNT and CDR2 YENEEA. The CDR3 DNA reads as TGTGCCAGCAGCTTTACGTCCGGGACTGCGCAAGAGACCCAGTACTTC. Translation: CASSFTSGTAQETQYF.

The chain is built from TRBV6-5 and TRBJ2-1; D may be TRBD1 or TRBD2 (5 bases each). Germline V gives CDR1 MNHEY, CDR2 SVGAGI. The CDR3 length is 15 residues. The V gene lost 2 bases and the J gene lost 4 bases, with 12 bases spanning the gap. This CDR3 reads CASSYGQGAYNEQFF. CDR3 bases: TGTGCCAGCAGTTACGGCCAGGGAGCTTACAATGAGCAGTTCTTC.

This sequence joins TRBV5-1 and TRBJ1-2; no reliable D call. The V and J ends lost 2 bases and 0 bases respectively, with 11 bases between them. Germline V lookup: CDR1 SGHRS, CDR2 YFSETQ. The CDR3 runs to 15 residues. This chain's CDR3 is CASSFGTRSNYGYTF. The CDR3, as DNA: TGCGCCAGCAGCTTTGGTACCCGTTCTAACTATGGCTACACCTTC.

This clone came up once. The V and J genes are TRBV4-3 and TRBJ2-2; 8 nucleotides agree with TRBD1. Trimming removed 0 bases from V and 2 bases from J; junction bases left unmatched: 5. The CDR3 runs 17 residues. Germline V gene sequence: CDR1 LGHNA, CDR2 YSLEER. This CDR3 reads CASSQDIGQGNTGELFF. CDR3 DNA sequence: TGCGCCAGCAGCCAAGATATAGGACAGGGCAACACCGGGGAGCTGTTTTTT.

This chain joins TRBV7-2 and TRBJ2-7; TRBD2 matches 9 bases. J was trimmed by 4 bases and V by 0 bases; bases with no gene match: 7. CDR1 SGHTA and CDR2 FQGNSA come from the germline V gene. The CDR3 covers 16 residues. The CDR3 DNA reads as TGTGCCAGCAGCTTAGCGGGTAGCGGGAGTGGATACGAGCAGTACTTC. The encoded protein is CASSLAGSGSGYEQYF.

The chain employs TRBV18 and TRBJ2-1, with 8 bases aligning to TRBD2. The J segment lost 4 bases and the V segment lost 3 bases, leaving 8 bases of the junction unmatched. Germline lookup yields CDR1 KGHSH and CDR2 LQKENI. This CDR3 has 16 amino acids. CDR3 DNA sequence: TGTGCCAGCTCACCCAATGAGGGCGGGGGGTACAATGAGCAGTTCTTC. Translation gives CASSPNEGGGYNEQFF.

V gene TRBV6-5 combines with J gene TRBJ1-4; D possibly corresponds to TRBD1 (5 bases). The CDR3 is 14 residues long. V lost 0 bases, J lost 8 bases, and 10 bases lay in between. In germline, CDR1 is MNHEY, CDR2 SVGAGI. The CDR3 DNA reads TGTGCCAGCAGTTACTCAGGGGTTAGCGAAAAACTGTTTTTT. It specifies CASSYSGVSEKLFF.

The chain employs TRBV4-3 and TRBJ1-2, with a possible D match to TRBD1 (6 bases). V was shortened by 2 bases and J by 8 bases, with 12 bases between the two germline ends. There are 13 residues in the CDR3. Germline CDR1 LGHNA, CDR2 YSLEER. Written as DNA, the CDR3 is TGCGCCAGCAGCCAACAGCTTGGGGGCGGCTACACCTTC. It specifies CASSQQLGGGYTF.

The CDR3 protein is CASSSWVDRGYGYTF. The CDR3 nucleotides read TGTGCCAGCAGTTCCTGGGTCGACAGGGGGTATGGCTACACCTTC. V and J are TRBV6-6 and TRBJ1-2, with 9 bases lining up with TRBD1. The V segment lost 4 bases and the J segment 5 bases; nucleotides outside the gene matches: 8. In germline, CDR1 is MNHNY, CDR2 SVGAGI (reference sequence). The CDR3 has 15 amino acids.

This rearrangement joins TRBV19 to TRBJ2-2; D is uncertain. The CDR3 contains 14 residues. CDR1 is LNHDA, CDR2 SQIVND, per germline (reference sequence). V gave up 3 bases and J gave up 4 bases, with 9 bases separating them. CDR3 DNA sequence: TGTGCCAGTAGTATCCCCCCACGCACCGGGGAGCTGTTTTTT. Translating gives CASSIPPRTGELFF.

The genes are TRBV5-6 and TRBJ2-7, with D perhaps assigned TRBD1 or TRBD2 (5 bases each). The germline gives CDR1 SGHDT, CDR2 YYEEEE. V was pared by 4 bases and J by 3 bases, with 20 bases between. The CDR3 is 16 amino acids. In nucleotides, the CDR3 is TGTGCCAGCAGCCACGGGGCGTTTGGAGTTCTCTACGAGCAGTACTTC. This codes for CASSHGAFGVLYEQYF.

CDR3 amino acids: CASSPLSLRGGYEQYF. In DNA, the CDR3 is TGTGCCAGCTCACCACTCAGCTTGCGGGGAGGCTACGAGCAGTACTTC. The chain carries TRBV18 and TRBJ2-7; the D gene is possibly TRBD2 (6 bases). The germline V gene encodes CDR1 KGHSH and CDR2 LQKENI. Trimming took 1 base from V and 3 from J, leaving 16 bases between them. The CDR3 contains 16 residues.

This chain uses TRBV6-1 with TRBJ2-1; TRBD2 is a possible D gene (6 bases). Trimming left V 2 bases short and J 0 bases short, with 11 bases between. The germline V gene has CDR1 MNHNS and CDR2 SASEGT. The length of the CDR3 is 16 residues. The CDR3 protein is CASSESGPSSYNEQFF. The DNA for the CDR3 is TGTGCCAGCAGTGAAAGCGGGCCCAGCTCCTACAATGAGCAGTTCTTC.

The count of this clone is one. V and J are TRBV11-1 and TRBJ1-1; D possibly corresponds to TRBD1 (6 bases). Per germline, CDR1 SGHAT and CDR2 FQDESV (reference sequence). This CDR3 has 13 residues. V lost 6 bases to trimming and J lost 0 bases, with 8 bases between them. In DNA, the CDR3 is TGTGCCAGCAGTCAGGGGCTGAACACTGAAGCTTTCTTT. This encodes CASSQGLNTEAFF.

V is TRBV2 and J is TRBJ1-6; 8 nucleotides agree with TRBD1. The V gene's germline CDR1 is SNHLY and CDR2 FYNNEI. CDR3 length equals 14 residues. The J segment lost 7 bases and the V segment lost 5 bases, leaving 4 bases of the junction unmatched. In nucleotides, the CDR3 is TGTGCCAGCAGTTCGACAGGGGTGAATTCACCCCTCCACTTT. This sequence encodes CASSSTGVNSPLHF.

J is TRBJ2-5 and V is TRBV6-6, with D possibly being TRBD1 or TRBD2 (5 bases each). The V and J ends lost 0 bases and 1 base respectively, with 12 bases between them. This CDR3 region has 16 residues. Germline CDR1 is MNHNY and CDR2 is SVGAGI (reference sequence). The DNA of the CDR3 is TGTGCCAGCAGTTACTCGAGGGGTCAGCCCCAAGAGACCCAGTACTTC. This sequence encodes CASSYSRGQPQETQYF.

The J gene is TRBJ2-1, the V gene TRBV19; 10 nucleotides agree with TRBD2. The germline V gene has CDR1 LNHDA and CDR2 SQIVND (reference sequence). The length of the CDR3 is 16 residues. The V gene end was trimmed by 4 bases and the J gene end by 5 bases; junction bases not matched to a gene: 8. CDR3 sequence reads: CASSRRASGGNNEQFF. For the CDR3, the DNA is TGTGCCAGTAGTAGGCGAGCTAGCGGGGGAAACAATGAGCAGTTCTTC.

The chain combines TRBV19 with TRBJ2-7, with D tentatively TRBD2 (6 bases). The CDR3 is made up of 12 amino acids. Germline V gene data show CDR1 as LNHDA and CDR2 as SQIVND (reference sequence). Trimming shortened V by 5 bases and J by 6 bases, and 11 bases separated the two germline ends. The CDR3 DNA follows: TGTGCCAGTAGTCCGGGACTTTCCGAGCAGTACTTC. This translates into CASSPGLSEQYF.

The gene calls are TRBV4-3 and TRBJ1-4; no definite D call. Trimming left V 0 bases short and J 8 bases short, with 13 bases between. The germline V gene has CDR1 LGHNA and CDR2 YSLEER. The CDR3 extends over 15 amino acids. DNA of the CDR3: TGCGCCAGCAGCCAAGATTCCCCGGTGGGCGAAAAACTGTTTTTT. It encodes CASSQDSPVGEKLFF.

This chain uses TRBV19 with TRBJ1-4, with 9 positions matching TRBD1. The ends lost 7 bases at V and 11 bases at J; junction bases unmatched: 11. Germline V lookup: CDR1 LNHDA, CDR2 SQIVND (reference sequence). The CDR3 runs to 14 residues. The CDR3 here is CASNPSDRGPKLFF. CDR3 in DNA: TGTGCCAGTAATCCGTCGGACAGGGGCCCGAAACTGTTTTTT.